Following are 5 T cell receptor beta chains from one sample sequenced in a study of T-cell reconstitution after alpha-beta-depleted transplantation in children. Preparation of the TCRbeta library involved a method that used unique molecular identifiers. TCRdb re-called the PCR reads through MiXCR, storing one row per CDR3 protein. This repertoire shows hundreds of thousands of distinct CDR3 sequences, 15% to 20% found once; its top ten account for approximately 1%. The sample consisted of PBMCs from the stem cell graft donor, taken from the stem cell graft. The origin of the receptors is a human donor who donated a stem cell graft to a child with acute myeloid leukemia.

The CDR3 loop is CASSQHREINYGYTF. The CDR3 DNA reads as TGCGCCAGCAGCCAACACAGGGAAATCAACTATGGCTACACCTTC. V gene TRBV4-3 combines with J gene TRBJ1-2, with D possibly TRBD1 on 6 matching bases. V was clipped by 2 bases and J by 2 bases, with 12 bases between them. Per the germline V gene, CDR1 is LGHNA and CDR2 is YSLEER. The CDR3 sequence is 15 residues long.

In this sample, this clonotype turned up a few times. The genes are TRBV12-3 or TRBV12-4 and TRBJ1-1; D remains unclear. V shed 2 bases and J shed 5 bases, with 9 bases lying between them. There are 13 residues in the CDR3. The CDR3 DNA reads TGTGCCAGCAGTTTAAATCGGCGGACTGAAGCTTTCTTT. Amino acid sequence: CASSLNRRTEAFF.

The table lists this clonotype with a few counts. The J gene is TRBJ2-5, the V gene TRBV7-9; D gene ambiguous. V was shortened by 7 bases and J by 3 bases, with 12 bases between the two germline ends. The CDR3 extends over 13 amino acids. The germline CDR1 and CDR2 sequences are SEHNR and FQNEAQ (reference sequence). The CDR3 spells CASTTWGKETQYF. CDR3 DNA sequence: TGTGCCAGCACCACGTGGGGAAAAGAGACCCAGTACTTC.

V is TRBV7-9 and J is TRBJ2-3, with 8 positions matching TRBD2. Germline trimming cut 5 bases from V and 4 bases from J; bases unmatched to any gene: 14. Germline CDR1 SEHNR, CDR2 FQNEAQ (reference sequence). The CDR3 runs 17 residues. The CDR3 reads CASSPPSGGRSADTQYF. The CDR3 nucleotides read TGTGCCAGCAGCCCCCCATCGGGAGGGCGAAGCGCAGATACGCAGTATTTT.

This chain links TRBV7-2 with TRBJ2-3, with D tentatively TRBD2 (6 bases). The length of the CDR3 is 16 residues. The germline gives CDR1 SGHTA, CDR2 FQGNSA. V lost 5 bases and J 1 base, leaving 16 bases between the germline ends. CDR3 sequence reads: CASSLNRTGGTDTQYF. CDR3 bases: TGTGCCAGCAGCCTAAACCGAACGGGGGGCACAGATACGCAGTATTTT.